The 8 T cell receptor beta chains listed next were all sequenced from one sample in a study of beta chain features in type 1 diabetes. Expressed TCRB transcripts were sequenced because the entire RNA isolate underwent reverse transcription. Profiled with immunoSEQ multiplex PCR; TCRdb holds only in-frame clones, not every one. Of about 900,000 clones in the sample, 17% were seen once. Sequenced material: naive CD4+ T cells from blood. The source is a woman younger than 30 in good health.

The sample holds a few counts of this clone. The rearrangement uses TRBV18 and TRBJ2-6; D is perhaps TRBD1 (5 bases). The CDR3 loop spans 13 amino acids. Between the trimmed V and J ends, which lost 7 bases and 2 bases, there was a span of 6 bases. In germline, CDR1 is KGHSH, CDR2 LQKENI. This CDR3 is CASWGAGANVLTF. DNA of the CDR3: TGTGCCAGCTGGGGCGCTGGGGCCAACGTCCTGACTTTC.

This clone turned up a few times. J is TRBJ2-5 and V is TRBV18, with 9 nucleotides matching TRBD2. V lost 1 base to trimming and J lost 4 bases; unmatched junction nucleotides: 4. Germline CDR1 reads KGHSH; CDR2 reads LQKENI. The CDR3 loop spans 15 amino acids. The CDR3 DNA sequence: TGTGCCAGCTCACCACTAGCGGGAGTGCGAGAGACCCAGTACTTC. It is translated as CASSPLAGVRETQYF.

This clone occurred a few times. The V call is TRBV28, the J call TRBJ2-5, with 7 bases lining up with TRBD1. With V trimmed by 5 bases and J by 5 bases, 11 bases remained unmatched. The length of the CDR3 is 15 residues. Germline CDR1 and CDR2: MDHEN and SYDVKM. The CDR3: CASSGPRGGGETQYF. DNA for the CDR3: TGTGCCAGCAGTGGCCCCCGAGGGGGCGGGGAGACCCAGTACTTC.

This clone showed up just a few times. The chain recombines TRBV28 with TRBJ2-1; D gene unclear. Between the trimmed V and J ends, which lost 3 bases and 0 bases, there was a span of 6 bases. Germline CDR1 MDHEN, CDR2 SYDVKM. This CDR3 is built from 14 residues. In DNA form, the CDR3 reads TGTGCCAGCAGTTTCGTCAGCTCCTACAATGAGCAGTTCTTC. The encoded protein is CASSFVSSYNEQFF.

This CDR3 is CASSSWDSYNEQFF. As DNA, the CDR3 is TGCGCCAGCAGCTCCTGGGACAGCTACAATGAGCAGTTCTTC. V gene TRBV5-1 combines with J gene TRBJ2-1, with 7 bases lining up with TRBD1. The CDR3 is made up of 14 amino acids. Unmatched junction bases numbered 3, after V lost 3 bases and J lost 3 bases. The germline CDR1 and CDR2 sequences are SGHRS and YFSETQ.

For this clone: At the DNA level, this CDR3 is encoded by other sequences in the same sample as well. This sequence joins TRBV9 and TRBJ1-2; D may be TRBD1 (5 bases). CDR1 is SGDLS and CDR2 is YYNGEE in the germline V gene. Deletions cut 2 bases from V and 4 bases from J, with 9 bases between. CDR3 size: 13 residues. The CDR3 protein is CASSVGTGYGYTF. CDR3 DNA sequence: TGTGCCAGCAGCGTTGGGACGGGCTATGGCTACACCTTC.

The CDR3 protein is CASSRYGTARRETQYF. In DNA, the CDR3 is TGCGCCAGCAGCCGTTACGGGACAGCCCGGCGAGAGACCCAGTACTTC. The V call is TRBV4-1, the J call TRBJ2-5, with 7 bases matching TRBD1. CDR3 size: 16 residues. The V and J ends lost 4 bases and 4 bases, in that order; junction bases with no gene match: 12. Per the germline V gene, CDR1 is MGHRA and CDR2 is YSYEKL.

This clone showed up many times. V is TRBV19 and J is TRBJ2-7, with a weak D call TRBD1 (6 bases). Germline CDR1 and CDR2: LNHDA and SQIVND (reference sequence). CDR3 length: 15 residues. Trimming removed 5 bases at V and 5 bases at J, with 19 bases between. The CDR3 DNA follows: TGTGCCAGTAGTCCATCAAGGGACATCTTGGACGAGCAGTACTTC. This codes for CASSPSRDILDEQYF.